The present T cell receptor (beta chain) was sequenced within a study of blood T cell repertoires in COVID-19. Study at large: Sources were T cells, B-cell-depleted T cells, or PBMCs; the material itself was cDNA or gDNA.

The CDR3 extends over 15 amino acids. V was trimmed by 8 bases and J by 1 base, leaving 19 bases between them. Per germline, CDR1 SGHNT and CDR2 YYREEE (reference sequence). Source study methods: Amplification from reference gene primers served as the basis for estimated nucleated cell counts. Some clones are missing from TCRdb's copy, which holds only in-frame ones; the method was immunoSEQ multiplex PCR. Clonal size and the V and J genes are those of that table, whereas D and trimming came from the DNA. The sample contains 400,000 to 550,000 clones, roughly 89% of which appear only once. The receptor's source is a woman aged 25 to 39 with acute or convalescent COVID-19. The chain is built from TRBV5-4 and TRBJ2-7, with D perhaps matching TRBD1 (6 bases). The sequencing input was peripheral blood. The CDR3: CASWRQGKRSYEQYF. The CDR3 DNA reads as TGTGCCAGTTGGAGGCAGGGGAAAAGGTCCTACGAGCAGTACTTC.